The next 9 T cell receptor beta chains were all read from a single sample in a study of CD8 T cells in ankylosing spondylitis. TCRdb reanalysed the 5' RACE reads using MiXCR and keeps one entry per CDR3 protein. The repertoire holds 300,000 to 400,000 distinct CDR3 sequences, with about 14% as singletons. Sequenced: blood, either unsorted or a sorted T cell fraction (not recorded which). Every receptor here comes from a male donor with ankylosing spondylitis or in good health (not recorded which).

This clonotype was detected only a few times. The chain combines TRBV5-1 with TRBJ2-2, with 9 bases aligning to TRBD1. Trimming cost V 5 bases and J 1 base; bases outside gene matches: 6. This CDR3 is built from 16 residues. Per germline, CDR1 SGHRS and CDR2 YFSETQ. In DNA form, the CDR3 reads TGCGCCAGCAGTCGAACAGGGGGCGGGAACACCGGGGAGCTGTTTTTT. Its protein product is CASSRTGGGNTGELFF.

This chain links TRBV10-3 with TRBJ2-7; tentatively, D is TRBD2 (5 bases). CDR1 ENHRY and CDR2 SYGVKD come from the germline V gene. The V end was cut by 6 bases, the J end by 0 bases, with 9 bases between. The CDR3 has 13 residues. In DNA form, the CDR3 reads TGTGCCATCAGGTCCGGGGACTCCTACGAGCAGTACTTC. Amino acid sequence: CAIRSGDSYEQYF.

The chain joins TRBV7-2 to TRBJ2-5, with 9 bases lining up with TRBD1. The CDR3 totals 16 residues. From germline, CDR1 is SGHTA and CDR2 FQGNSA. Losses at the gene ends were 1 base for V and 3 bases for J; bases not matched to a gene: 6. CDR3 residues: CASSLVDRGEEETQYF. As DNA, the CDR3 is TGTGCCAGCAGCTTAGTAGACAGGGGGGAGGAAGAGACCCAGTACTTC.

This chain uses TRBV21-1 with TRBJ2-7; the table's D call, TRBD2, has no DNA check behind it. TRBV21-1 is a known pseudogene. This CDR3 region has 16 residues. The CDR3 loop reads CASSPGRGWSLYEQYF. Written as DNA, the CDR3 is TGTGCCAGCAGCCCAGGGAGGGGGTGGTCGCTCTACGAGCAGTACTTC.

This clonotype occurred many times. The gene calls are TRBV5-1 and TRBJ2-3; D is possibly TRBD2 (5 bases). The CDR3 is made up of 14 amino acids. Between the trimmed V and J ends, which lost 0 bases and 3 bases, there was a span of 8 bases. Looked up from germline, CDR1 is SGHRS and CDR2 is YFSETQ. DNA of the CDR3: TGCGCCAGCAGCTTGGTTGGACTTACAGATACGCAGTATTTT. This sequence encodes CASSLVGLTDTQYF.

This clonotype was detected only a few times. V is TRBV5-1 and J is TRBJ1-2; 8 nucleotides line up with TRBD1. The germline gives CDR1 SGHRS, CDR2 YFSETQ. The CDR3 is made up of 14 amino acids. V gave up 0 bases and J gave up 10 bases; unmatched junction bases: 8. The CDR3 is CASSLGTGTIDYTF. CDR3 nucleotides: TGCGCCAGCAGCTTGGGGACAGGGACAATTGACTACACCTTC. The full variable domain, completed using reference TRBV5-1 and TRBJ1-2, is KAGVTQTPRYLIKTRGQQVTLSCSPISGHRSVSWYQQTPGQGLQFLFEYFSETQRNKGNFPGRFSGRQFSNSRSEMNVSTLELGDSALYLCASSLGTGTIDYTFGSGTRLTVV.

This clonotype occurred a few times. The CDR3 bases are TGTGCTAGTGCCTTACAGGGTTTCACTGAAGCTTTCTTT. It yields the protein CASALQGFTEAFF. The chain uses TRBV12-5 and TRBJ1-1; a possible D gene is TRBD1 (6 bases). The V gene lost 7 bases and the J gene lost 4 bases, with 13 bases spanning the gap. CDR1 is LGHNT and CDR2 is FRNRAP in the germline V gene. The CDR3 length is 13 residues.

Ten or more counts support this clonotype. The chain recombines TRBV6-1 with TRBJ1-2; D remains unclear. The germline V gene has CDR1 MNHNS and CDR2 SASEGT. V lost 2 bases and J lost 3, with 10 bases in between. The CDR3 consists of 14 residues. The CDR3 sequence: CASSEKGYDYGYTF. As DNA, the CDR3 is TGTGCCAGCAGTGAAAAAGGTTATGACTATGGCTACACCTTC.

The chain uses TRBV5-4 and TRBJ2-5; D might be TRBD2 (6 bases). The CDR3 sequence is 13 residues long. Germline assignment: CDR1 SGHNT and CDR2 YYREEE (reference sequence). V was pared by 6 bases and J by 5 bases, with 14 bases between. The CDR3 spells CASTPLGGETQYF. As DNA, the CDR3 is TGTGCCAGCACCCCGTTGGGAGGCGAGACCCAGTACTTC.